These 26 T cell receptor beta chains came from one sample sequenced in a study of blood T cell repertoires in COVID-19. Data came from immunoSEQ multiplex PCR; TCRdb stores just in-frame clones and leaves some out. The sample consists of 90,000 to 110,000 clones, 85% of them appearing once. The material sequenced was peripheral blood. All receptors derive from a man between 45 and 60 years old with acute or convalescent COVID-19.

In this sample, this clone turned up a few times. V is TRBV5-1 and J is TRBJ1-2; D uncertain. Germline CDR1 and CDR2: SGHRS and YFSETQ. This CDR3 comprises 12 residues. Deletions cut 5 bases from V and 9 bases from J, with 14 bases between. CDR3 nucleotides: TGCGCCAGCAGAGGTTCGGAGGCAAGCTACACCTTC. Translated, it gives CASRGSEASYTF.

The chain recombines TRBV3-1 (or the pseudogene TRBV3-2) with TRBJ1-2, with 12 bases aligning to TRBD1. This CDR3 is 17 amino acids long. Per germline, CDR1 LGHDT and CDR2 YNNKEL (reference sequence). V gave up 2 bases and J gave up 5 bases; unmatched junction bases: 9. The CDR3 DNA is TGTGCCAGCAGCCAAAGGGGTGGGACAGGGGGCTTTTATGGCTACACCTTC. Its protein is CASSQRGGTGGFYGYTF.

The rearrangement joins TRBV19 to TRBJ2-5; no definite D call. Germline V gene data show CDR1 as LNHDA and CDR2 as SQIVND (reference sequence). There are 11 residues in the CDR3. Trimming removed 10 bases from V and 4 bases from J, with 10 bases in between. The DNA of the CDR3 is TGTGCCACCGCCACGGGAGAGACCCAGTACTTC. Encoded protein: CATATGETQYF.

This chain uses TRBV19 with TRBJ1-1; 9 bases match TRBD1. CDR1 and CDR2 (germline): LNHDA, SQIVND (reference sequence). This CDR3 has 13 residues. The V and J ends lost 3 bases and 7 bases, in that order; junction bases with no gene match: 3. The CDR3 sequence: CASSIDRGSEAFF. DNA of the CDR3: TGTGCCAGTAGTATTGACAGGGGGAGTGAAGCTTTCTTT.

The chain couples TRBV5-1 to TRBJ2-3; a possible D gene is TRBD2 (7 bases). V gave up 3 bases and J gave up 2 bases, with 13 bases separating them. The CDR3 runs to 15 residues. In germline, CDR1 is SGHRS, CDR2 YFSETQ. CDR3: CASSSTGGPTDTQYF. Here the CDR3 DNA reads TGCGCCAGCAGCTCGACGGGGGGCCCCACAGATACGCAGTATTTT.

This sequence joins TRBV12-3 or TRBV12-4 and TRBJ2-1; TRBD1 is a possible D gene (6 bases). This CDR3 is 13 amino acids long. V was clipped by 5 bases and J by 7 bases, with 12 bases between them. The CDR3 reads CASSPGATNEQFF. CDR3 coding DNA: TGTGCCAGCAGTCCAGGGGCCACGAATGAGCAGTTCTTC.

This chain connects TRBV6-5 to TRBJ1-4, with 9 bases that match TRBD1. The germline V gene has CDR1 MNHEY and CDR2 SVGAGI. The CDR3 length is 16 residues. V lost 6 bases to trimming and J lost 4 bases; unmatched junction nucleotides: 9. The CDR3 DNA reads as TGTGCCAGCAGCTACAGGGGGCCAGCCTTTAATGAAAAACTGTTTTTT. Its translation: CASSYRGPAFNEKLFF.

Written as DNA, the CDR3 is TGTGCCAGCAGCTATGGGACTAGCGGCCAGTACAATGAGCAGTTCTTC. Encoded protein: CASSYGTSGQYNEQFF. V is TRBV5-4 and J is TRBJ2-1, with 11 bases aligning to TRBD2. The CDR3 totals 16 residues. CDR1 SGHNT and CDR2 YYREEE come from the germline V gene (reference sequence). V shed 3 bases, J shed 4 bases, and the junction held 6 bases outside the gene matches.

V usage is TRBV5-1 and J usage is TRBJ1-6; D might be TRBD1 (5 bases). Germline V lookup: CDR1 SGHRS, CDR2 YFSETQ. This CDR3 has 14 residues. Trimming took off 5 bases at V and 6 bases at J, with 12 bases between the two ends. CDR3 region: CASRVDSSNSPLHF. The CDR3 DNA sequence: TGCGCCAGCAGAGTAGACAGCTCTAATTCACCCCTCCACTTT.

CDR3 loop: CASSLVGQGPYGYTF. The CDR3 DNA reads TGTGCCAGCAGCTTAGTCGGACAGGGGCCCTATGGCTACACCTTC. The gene calls are TRBV7-8 and TRBJ1-2; 9 nucleotides agree with TRBD1. J lost 4 bases, V lost 1 base, and 4 bases had no gene match. Germline lookup yields CDR1 SGHVS and CDR2 FQNEAQ. CDR3 length: 15 residues.

The V and J genes are TRBV5-1 and TRBJ1-4, with 7 positions matching TRBD1. Germline V CDR1 and CDR2: SGHRS, YFSETQ. The CDR3 extends over 14 amino acids. V trimming: 4 bases; J trimming: 8 bases; junction bases outside the gene matches: 8. CDR3 sequence reads: CASSPQGVREKLFF. The CDR3 nucleotides are TGCGCCAGCAGCCCCCAGGGGGTACGGGAAAAACTGTTTTTT.

The chain carries TRBV11-2 and TRBJ2-1; D unresolved. Germline V lookup: CDR1 SGHAT, CDR2 FQNNGV. This CDR3 has 12 amino acids. The germline V and J ends were trimmed by 6 bases and 7 bases, with 10 bases remaining between them. CDR3: CASRPEWNEQFF. The CDR3 region has the DNA TGTGCCAGCAGGCCGGAGTGGAATGAGCAGTTCTTC.

This rearrangement joins TRBV30 to TRBJ1-5; 9 bases fit TRBD1. V gave up 1 base and J gave up 6 bases; unmatched junction bases: 10. Per the germline V gene, CDR1 is GTSNPN and CDR2 is SVGIG (reference sequence). CDR3 length equals 16 residues. CDR3 in DNA: TGTGCCTGGAGTGCTTCGGGCGGGACAGGGAGTCAGCCCCAGCATTTT. Its protein is CAWSASGGTGSQPQHF.

The table lists this clone with a few counts. The chain employs TRBV4-1 and TRBJ2-2, with a weak D call TRBD2 (5 bases). V was clipped by 0 bases and J by 8 bases, with 13 bases between them. Germline V gene data show CDR1 as MGHRA and CDR2 as YSYEKL. The CDR3 length is 15 residues. CDR3: CASSQDSVGGGELFF. The CDR3 region has the DNA TGCGCCAGCAGCCAAGACTCCGTGGGCGGGGGGGAGCTGTTTTTT.

This clone showed up just once. J is TRBJ2-1 and V is TRBV7-9; no definite D call. Germline lookup yields CDR1 SEHNR and CDR2 FQNEAQ (reference sequence). The CDR3 is 11 residues long. V lost 5 bases and J lost 9, with 8 bases in between. The CDR3 DNA reads as TGTGCCAGCAGCCCTGGAGTTGAGCAGTTCTTC. Protein sequence: CASSPGVEQFF.

V gene TRBV9 combines with J gene TRBJ2-3, with D possibly matching TRBD1 (5 bases). V lost 0 bases to trimming and J lost 14 bases, with 19 bases between them. CDR3 length equals 14 residues. CDR1 is SGDLS, CDR2 YYNGEE, per germline. Here the CDR3 DNA reads TGTGCCAGCAGCGTAGCTGACAGTCCGATCTCGCGGTATTTT. Protein product: CASSVADSPISRYF.

This clone was found once. This chain connects TRBV3-1 (or the pseudogene TRBV3-2) to TRBJ1-2; 9 bases are a match to TRBD1. CDR1 is LGHDT and CDR2 is YNNKEL in the germline V gene (reference sequence). Trimming at V came to 6 bases and at J to 4 bases, leaving 9 bases not matched to a gene. This CDR3 contains 15 residues. This CDR3 is CASSYPGQGTYGYTF. CDR3 coding DNA: TGTGCCAGCAGTTACCCGGGACAGGGAACCTATGGCTACACCTTC.

The chain recombines TRBV10-3 with TRBJ2-3; tentative D call: TRBD1 (6 bases). Trimming removed 3 bases from V and 8 bases from J, with 18 bases in between. Germline assignment: CDR1 ENHRY and CDR2 SYGVKD. The CDR3 runs to 15 residues. As DNA, the CDR3 is TGTGCCATCAGTGATCCCAGGGGACCCCAGAGTACGCAGTATTTT. It is translated as CAISDPRGPQSTQYF.

This rearrangement joins TRBV25-1 to TRBJ1-3; tentatively, D is TRBD1 (5 bases). CDR1 is MGHDK and CDR2 is SYGVNS in the germline V gene. The CDR3 sequence is 12 residues long. Trimming took off 9 bases at V and 0 bases at J, with 6 bases between the two ends. This CDR3 is CASQGSGNTIYF. DNA of the CDR3: TGTGCCAGTCAGGGCTCTGGAAACACCATATATTTT. Looking up the rest from reference TRBV25-1 and TRBJ1-3 gives the full variable domain: EADIYQTPRYLVIGTGKKITLECSQTMGHDKMYWYQQDPGMELHLIHYSYGVNSTEKGDLSSESTVSRIRTEHFPLTLESARPSHTSQYLCASQGSGNTIYFGEGSWLTVV.

The chain has TRBV6-4 and TRBJ1-4; 7 positions agree with TRBD1. Losses at the gene ends were 5 bases for V and 8 bases for J; bases not matched to a gene: 8. The CDR3 sequence is 14 residues long. Germline values: CDR1 MRHNA, CDR2 SNTAGT. CDR3: CASSPTGTNEKLFF. The CDR3 bases are TGTGCCAGCAGTCCGACAGGGACCAACGAAAAACTGTTTTTT.

V is TRBV6-5 and J is TRBJ2-7, with D possibly matching TRBD1 (6 bases). Deletions cut 0 bases from V and 4 bases from J, with 16 bases between. The CDR3 runs to 16 residues. The V gene's germline CDR1 is MNHEY and CDR2 SVGAGI. The CDR3 region is CASSYSLQGMPYEQYF. The CDR3 DNA reads TGTGCCAGCAGTTACTCGTTGCAGGGGATGCCGTACGAGCAGTACTTC.

The chain joins TRBV6-5 to TRBJ1-2, with 7 nucleotides matching TRBD1. V dropped 2 bases and J dropped 8; count of bases not matched to a gene: 5. Germline lookup yields CDR1 MNHEY and CDR2 SVGAGI. This CDR3 contains 13 residues. CDR3 nucleotides: TGTGCCAGCAGTTACCCAGGGGGGTTCGGCTACACCTTC. Translated, it gives CASSYPGGFGYTF.

This CDR3 is CASSRTDGGATNEKLFF. Written as DNA, the CDR3 is TGTGCCAGCTCACGGACAGATGGGGGAGCAACTAATGAAAAACTGTTTTTT. V gene TRBV18 combines with J gene TRBJ1-4, with D possibly being TRBD1 (6 bases). CDR3 length: 17 residues. Germline V lookup: CDR1 KGHSH, CDR2 LQKENI. The V gene lost 4 bases and the J gene lost 0 bases, with 15 bases spanning the gap.

V gene TRBV27 combines with J gene TRBJ2-5; TRBD2 aligns across 7 bases. This CDR3 contains 13 residues. Germline lookup yields CDR1 MNHEY and CDR2 SMNVEV (reference sequence). V trimming: 8 bases; J trimming: 5 bases; junction bases outside the gene matches: 8. CDR3 amino acids: CASSRGFEETQYF. CDR3 nucleotide sequence: TGTGCCAGCTCGCGGGGGTTTGAGGAGACCCAGTACTTC.

This clone was seen just once. The chain joins TRBV28 to TRBJ2-3; TRBD1 aligns across 8 bases. Germline V gene data show CDR1 as MDHEN and CDR2 as SYDVKM. The trim removed 10 bases at V and 4 bases at J, leaving 1 base unmatched. This CDR3 contains 11 residues. The CDR3 loop is CAKQGADTQYF. CDR3 sequence (DNA): TGTGCCAAACAGGGGGCAGATACGCAGTATTTT.

This chain connects TRBV28 to TRBJ2-1, with 12 bases that match TRBD2. The germline V gene encodes CDR1 MDHEN and CDR2 SYDVKM. This CDR3 is 15 amino acids long. V dropped 4 bases and J dropped 3; count of bases not matched to a gene: 1. The CDR3 DNA reads as TGTGCCAGCAGTTGGACTAGCGGGGTCTACAATGAGCAGTTCTTC. It translates to CASSWTSGVYNEQFF.